This TCR beta chain was profiled in a study of identical twins. Each CDR3 protein is one row after TCRdb ran MiXCR on the 5' RACE reads. This table has 250,000 to 350,000 distinct CDR3 sequences, 8.5% to 9.5% appearing once. This clonotype was picked up many times. Only healthy Caucasians were included as donors. Trimming took 3 bases from V and 1 from J, leaving 12 bases between them. The CDR3 is made up of 14 amino acids. Germline CDR1 is SQVTM and CDR2 is ANQGSEA. The data also belong to a second study, concerning yellow fever vaccine responses in identical twins.

Material for sequencing was CD8+ T cells sorted from blood. The source of this sequence is a woman under 30 in good health. V is TRBV29-1 and J is TRBJ1-2; possible D gene TRBD1, 5 bases. The CDR3 DNA is TGCAGCGTTGATTTAGGGGACCATAACTATGGCTACACCTTC. Translated, it gives CSVDLGDHNYGYTF.